This T cell receptor (beta chain) was identified during a study of cytomegalovirus exposure and HLA in healthy donors. Findings of the study overall: A few chains tied to CMV proved CMV antigen-specific in vitro. A classifier reportedly called cytomegalovirus status with high sensitivity and specificity. In a later analysis, several top co-occurrence clusters appeared linked to parvovirus B19, influenza, CMV and Epstein-Barr virus.

Germline V CDR1 and CDR2: LGHNA, YNFKEQ. The length of the CDR3 is 17 residues. The J segment lost 4 bases and the V segment lost 8 bases, leaving 16 bases of the junction unmatched. Each donor's status was that of a healthy bone marrow donor. About this clone: Antigen: not known.

The study ran its PCR with 60 Vbeta and 13 Jbeta primers. The data were produced by immunoSEQ multiplex PCR, yet TCRdb's version contains in-frame clones alone and is incomplete. The sample has about 55,000 clones, and its top ten clones hold around 10%. The sequencing input was PBMCs. This receptor was taken from a man aged 45-60 years in good health and CMV-seropositive. The rearrangement joins TRBV4-2 to TRBJ2-5; 10 bases are shared with TRBD1. CDR3: CASGRGGTGARGETQYF. CDR3 sequence (DNA): TGTGCCAGCGGTAGAGGGGGGACAGGGGCCCGGGGAGAGACCCAGTACTTC.